Shown below are 7 T cell receptor beta chains from a single sample sequenced in a study of blood T cells in healthy people across ages. With a J-beta primer mix and a sample-barcoded 5' primer, a second PCR ran roughly 6 to 11 cycles. TCRdb reanalysed the 5' RACE reads using MiXCR and keeps one entry per CDR3 protein. The sample consists of a few hundred thousand distinct CDR3 sequences, 45% to 65% of them appearing once. Input material: blood. The source is a man aged 55 to 69 in good health.

As to this clonotype: At one of its ends the junction is not consistent with the germline gene, which may arise from a read error. The chain has TRBV7-2 and TRBJ2-4; TRBD1 agrees at 9 bases. The CDR3 is 14 amino acids. Germline V gene data show CDR1 as SGHTA and CDR2 as FQGNSA. CDR3 in DNA: TGTGCCAGCAGAACCGGGACAGGGCGAAAGACCCAGTATTTC. Translating it yields CASRTGTGRKTQYF.

This clonotype was observed a few times. The chain carries TRBV29-1 and TRBJ2-1; the D gene is possibly TRBD2 (6 bases). With 6 bases removed from V and 9 bases from J, the gap between germline ends came to 15 bases. The CDR3 has 12 residues. CDR1 is SQVTM, CDR2 ANQGSEA, per germline. The CDR3 region has the DNA TGCAGCGTCCGGGACTCCCTGGGTGAGCAGTTCTTC. As protein: CSVRDSLGEQFF.

This clonotype turned up a few times. The chain links TRBV6-5 to TRBJ2-1; D may be TRBD1 or TRBD2 (6 bases each). Trimming took off 2 bases at V and 4 bases at J, with 12 bases between the two ends. Germline loops: CDR1 MNHEY, CDR2 SVGAGI. The CDR3 consists of 15 residues. CDR3 sequence: CASSYDRSGYNEQFF. CDR3 sequence (DNA): TGTGCCAGCAGTTACGACAGGAGCGGGTACAATGAGCAGTTCTTC.

This clonotype has only a few counts. Written as DNA, the CDR3 is TGTGCCAGCAGCCAAGATCGACAGGGGAGTTCACCCCTCCACTTT. As protein: CASSQDRQGSSPLHF. J is TRBJ1-6 and V is TRBV4-2; 8 positions match TRBD1. CDR3 size: 15 residues. Looked up from germline, CDR1 is LGHNA and CDR2 is YNFKEQ. With 0 bases clipped from V and 9 bases from J, the junction kept 4 bases outside the gene matches.

A few counts support this clonotype. The rearrangement joins TRBV5-1 to TRBJ2-1; no clear D. The V end was cut by 0 bases, the J end by 1 base, with 14 bases between. The V gene's germline CDR1 is SGHRS and CDR2 YFSETQ. There are 17 residues in the CDR3. The CDR3 region has the DNA TGCGCCAGCAGCTTGGTTGTAGGCCTATCATCCTACAATGAGCAGTTCTTC. This sequence encodes CASSLVVGLSSYNEQFF.

In its sample, this clonotype was seen a few times. This chain connects TRBV29-1 to TRBJ2-5, with D possibly being TRBD1 or TRBD2 (5 bases each). The CDR3 totals 12 residues. V gave up 7 bases and J gave up 5 bases, with 14 bases separating them. The V gene's germline CDR1 is SQVTM and CDR2 ANQGSEA. CDR3 sequence: CSAGDPRETQYF. The CDR3 DNA follows: TGCAGCGCCGGGGACCCTCGGGAGACCCAGTACTTC.

This clonotype was seen at least ten times. The gene calls are TRBV7-8 and TRBJ2-5; D remains ambiguous. V gave up 4 bases and J gave up 0 bases, with 9 bases separating them. This CDR3 spans 14 amino acids. CDR1 SGHVS and CDR2 FQNEAQ come from the germline V gene. The CDR3 is CASSSLIYQETQYF. The CDR3 DNA sequence: TGTGCCAGCAGCTCTTTAATTTACCAAGAGACCCAGTACTTC.